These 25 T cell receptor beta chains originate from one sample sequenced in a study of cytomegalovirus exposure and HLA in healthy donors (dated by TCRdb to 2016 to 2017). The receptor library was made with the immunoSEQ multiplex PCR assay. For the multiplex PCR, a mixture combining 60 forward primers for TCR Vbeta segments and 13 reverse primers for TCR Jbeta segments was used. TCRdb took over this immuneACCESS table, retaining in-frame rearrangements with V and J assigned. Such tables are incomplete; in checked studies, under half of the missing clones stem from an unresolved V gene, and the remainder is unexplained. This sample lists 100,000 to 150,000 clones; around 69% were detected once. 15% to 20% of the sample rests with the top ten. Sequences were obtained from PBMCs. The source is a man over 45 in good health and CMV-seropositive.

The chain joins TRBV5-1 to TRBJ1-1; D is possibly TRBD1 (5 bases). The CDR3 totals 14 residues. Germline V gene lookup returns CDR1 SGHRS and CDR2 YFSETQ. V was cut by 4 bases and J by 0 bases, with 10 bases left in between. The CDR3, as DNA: TGCGCCAGCAGCGCGGGACTCTTGAACACTGAAGCTTTCTTT. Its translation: CASSAGLLNTEAFF.

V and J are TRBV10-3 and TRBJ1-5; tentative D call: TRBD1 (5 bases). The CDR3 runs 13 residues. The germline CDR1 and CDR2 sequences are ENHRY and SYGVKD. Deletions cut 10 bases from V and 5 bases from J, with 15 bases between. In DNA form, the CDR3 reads TGTGCCACGGGGGAGGGAAGTTATCAGCCCCAGCATTTT. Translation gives CATGEGSYQPQHF.

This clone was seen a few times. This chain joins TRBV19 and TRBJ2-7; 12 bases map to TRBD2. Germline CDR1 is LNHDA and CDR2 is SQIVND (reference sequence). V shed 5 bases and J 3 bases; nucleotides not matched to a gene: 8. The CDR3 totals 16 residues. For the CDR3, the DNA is TGTGCCAGTAGTGTCATGACTAGCGGGAGTGGCTACGAGCAGTACTTC. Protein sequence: CASSVMTSGSGYEQYF.

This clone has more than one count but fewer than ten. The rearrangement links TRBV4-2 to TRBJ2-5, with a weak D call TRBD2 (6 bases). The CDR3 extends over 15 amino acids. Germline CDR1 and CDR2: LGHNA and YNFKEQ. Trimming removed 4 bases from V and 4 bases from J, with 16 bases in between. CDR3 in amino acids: CASSPRPLARETQYF. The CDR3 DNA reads TGTGCCAGCAGCCCCCGCCCACTAGCTCGAGAGACCCAGTACTTC.

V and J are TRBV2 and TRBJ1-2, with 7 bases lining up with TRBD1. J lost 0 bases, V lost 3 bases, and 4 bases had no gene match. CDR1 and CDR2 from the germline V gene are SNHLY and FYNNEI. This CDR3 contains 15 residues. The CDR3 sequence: CASSEGQRANYGYTF. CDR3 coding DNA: TGTGCCAGCAGTGAGGGACAGAGAGCTAACTATGGCTACACCTTC. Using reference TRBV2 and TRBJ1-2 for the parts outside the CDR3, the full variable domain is EPEVTQTPSHQVTQMGQEVILRCVPISNHLYFYWYRQILGQKVEFLVSFYNNEISEKSEIFDDQFSVERPDGSNFTLKIRSTKLEDSAMYFCASSEGQRANYGYTFGSGTRLTVV.

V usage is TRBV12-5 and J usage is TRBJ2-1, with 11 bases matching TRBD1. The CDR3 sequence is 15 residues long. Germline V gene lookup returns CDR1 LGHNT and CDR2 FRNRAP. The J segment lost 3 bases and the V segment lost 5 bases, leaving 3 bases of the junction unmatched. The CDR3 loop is CASGLGTGGYNEQFF. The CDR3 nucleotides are TGTGCTAGTGGTCTCGGGACAGGGGGCTACAATGAGCAGTTCTTC.

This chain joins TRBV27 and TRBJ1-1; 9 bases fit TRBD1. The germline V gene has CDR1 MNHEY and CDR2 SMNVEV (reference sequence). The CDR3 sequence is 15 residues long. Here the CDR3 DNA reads TGTGCTACGAAGAGAGTCGGGACAGGGCAAAGGGAAGCTTTCTTT. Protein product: CATKRVGTGQREAFF.

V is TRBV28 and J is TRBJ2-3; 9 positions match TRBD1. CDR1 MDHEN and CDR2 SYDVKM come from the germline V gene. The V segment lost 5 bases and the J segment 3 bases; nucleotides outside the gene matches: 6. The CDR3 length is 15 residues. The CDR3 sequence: CASSTTGGRTDTQYF. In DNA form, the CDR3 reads TGTGCCAGCAGTACGACAGGGGGAAGGACAGATACGCAGTATTTT.

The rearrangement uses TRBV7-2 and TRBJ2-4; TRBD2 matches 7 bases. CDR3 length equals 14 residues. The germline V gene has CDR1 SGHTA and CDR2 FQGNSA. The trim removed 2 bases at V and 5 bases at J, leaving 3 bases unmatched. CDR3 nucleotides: TGTGCCAGCAGCTTAACGGGGGGAGAAAACATTCAGTACTTC. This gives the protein CASSLTGGENIQYF.

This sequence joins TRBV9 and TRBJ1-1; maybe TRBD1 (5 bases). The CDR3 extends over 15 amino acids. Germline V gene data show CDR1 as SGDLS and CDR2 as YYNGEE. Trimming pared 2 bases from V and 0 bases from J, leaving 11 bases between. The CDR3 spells CASSVAIGVNTEAFF. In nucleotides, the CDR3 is TGTGCCAGCAGCGTTGCCATAGGGGTGAACACTGAAGCTTTCTTT. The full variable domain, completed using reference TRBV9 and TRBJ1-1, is DSGVTQTPKHLITATGQRVTLRCSPRSGDLSVYWYQQSLDQGLQFLIQYYNGEERAKGNILERFSAQQFPDLHSELNLSSLELGDSALYFCASSVAIGVNTEAFFGQGTRLTVV.

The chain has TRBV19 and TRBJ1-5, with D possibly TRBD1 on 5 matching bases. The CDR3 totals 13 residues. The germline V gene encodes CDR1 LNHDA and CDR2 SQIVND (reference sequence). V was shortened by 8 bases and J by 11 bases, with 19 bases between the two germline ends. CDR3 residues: CASGGEGLEAQHF. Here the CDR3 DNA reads TGTGCCAGTGGAGGGGAGGGTCTCGAAGCCCAGCATTTT.

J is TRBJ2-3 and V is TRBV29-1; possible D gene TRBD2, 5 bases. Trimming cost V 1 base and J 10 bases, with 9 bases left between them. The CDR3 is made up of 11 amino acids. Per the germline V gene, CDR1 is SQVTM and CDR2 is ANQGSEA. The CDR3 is CSVEGEGAQYF. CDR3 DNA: TGCAGCGTTGAAGGTGAGGGAGCGCAGTATTTT.

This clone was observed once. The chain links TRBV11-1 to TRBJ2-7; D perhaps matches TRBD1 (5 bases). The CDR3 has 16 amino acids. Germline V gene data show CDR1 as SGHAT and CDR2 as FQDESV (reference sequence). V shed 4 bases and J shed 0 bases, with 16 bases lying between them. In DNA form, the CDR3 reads TGTGCCAGCAGCTCAGGCCACAGGTCCTACTCCTACGAGCAGTACTTC. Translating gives CASSSGHRSYSYEQYF.

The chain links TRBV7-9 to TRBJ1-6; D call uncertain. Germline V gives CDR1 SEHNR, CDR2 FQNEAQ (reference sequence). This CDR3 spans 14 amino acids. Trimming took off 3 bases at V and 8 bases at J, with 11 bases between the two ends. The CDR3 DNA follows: TGTGCCAGCAGCTTCAACTATGCATATTCACCCCTCCACTTT. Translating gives CASSFNYAYSPLHF.

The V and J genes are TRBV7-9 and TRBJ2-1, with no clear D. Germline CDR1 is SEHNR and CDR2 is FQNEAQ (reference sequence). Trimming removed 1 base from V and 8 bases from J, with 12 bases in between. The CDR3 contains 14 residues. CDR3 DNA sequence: TGTGCCAGCAGCTTAGAGTTAGATCCCGATGAGCAGTTCTTC. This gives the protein CASSLELDPDEQFF.

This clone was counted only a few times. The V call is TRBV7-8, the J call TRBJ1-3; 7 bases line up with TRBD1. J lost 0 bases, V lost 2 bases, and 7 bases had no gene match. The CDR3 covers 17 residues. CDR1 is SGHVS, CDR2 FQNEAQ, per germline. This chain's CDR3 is CASSLSPGQSSGNTIYF. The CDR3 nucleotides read TGTGCCAGCAGCTTATCTCCGGGACAGAGCTCTGGAAACACCATATATTTT.

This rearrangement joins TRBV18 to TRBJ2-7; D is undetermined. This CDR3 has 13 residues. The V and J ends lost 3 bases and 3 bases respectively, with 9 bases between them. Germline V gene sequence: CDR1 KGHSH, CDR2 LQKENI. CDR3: CASSPLRFYEQYF. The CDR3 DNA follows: TGTGCCAGCTCACCTCTCAGATTCTACGAGCAGTACTTC.

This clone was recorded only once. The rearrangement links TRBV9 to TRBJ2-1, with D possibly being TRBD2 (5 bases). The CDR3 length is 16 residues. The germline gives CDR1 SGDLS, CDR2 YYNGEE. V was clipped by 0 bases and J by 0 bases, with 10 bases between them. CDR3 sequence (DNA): TGTGCCAGCAGCGTAGTCGCTGGGAGCTCCTACAATGAGCAGTTCTTC. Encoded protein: CASSVVAGSSYNEQFF.

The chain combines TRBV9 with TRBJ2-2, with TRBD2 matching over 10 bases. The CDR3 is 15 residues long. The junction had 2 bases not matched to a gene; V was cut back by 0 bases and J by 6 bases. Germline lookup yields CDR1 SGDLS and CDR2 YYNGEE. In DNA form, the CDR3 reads TGTGCCAGCAGCGTAGTACTAGCGGGGTCCGGGGAGCTGTTTTTT. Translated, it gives CASSVVLAGSGELFF.

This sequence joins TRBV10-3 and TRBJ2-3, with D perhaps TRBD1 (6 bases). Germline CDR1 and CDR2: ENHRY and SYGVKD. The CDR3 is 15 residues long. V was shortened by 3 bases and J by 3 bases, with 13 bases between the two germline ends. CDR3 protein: CAISDLGGETDTQYF. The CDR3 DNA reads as TGTGCCATCAGTGATTTAGGGGGTGAGACAGATACGCAGTATTTT.

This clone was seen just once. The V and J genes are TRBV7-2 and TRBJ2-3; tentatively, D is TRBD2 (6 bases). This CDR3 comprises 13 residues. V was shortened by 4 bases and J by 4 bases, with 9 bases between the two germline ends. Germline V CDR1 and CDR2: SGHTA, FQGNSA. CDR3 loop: CASSWRGADTQYF. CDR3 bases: TGTGCCAGCAGCTGGAGGGGCGCAGATACGCAGTATTTT.

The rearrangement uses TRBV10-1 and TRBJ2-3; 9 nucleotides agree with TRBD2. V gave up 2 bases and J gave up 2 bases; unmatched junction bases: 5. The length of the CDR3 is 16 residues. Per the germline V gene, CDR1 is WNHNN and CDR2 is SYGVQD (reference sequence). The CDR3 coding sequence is TGCGCCAGCAGTGAGGGTCTAGCGGGAACCACAGATACGCAGTATTTT. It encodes CASSEGLAGTTDTQYF.

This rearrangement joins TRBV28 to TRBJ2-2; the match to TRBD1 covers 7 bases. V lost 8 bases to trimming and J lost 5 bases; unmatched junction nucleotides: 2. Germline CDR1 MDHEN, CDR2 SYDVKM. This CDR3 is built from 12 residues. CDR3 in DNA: TGTGCCAGCCCGGACAGGACCGGGGAGCTGTTTTTT. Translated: CASPDRTGELFF.

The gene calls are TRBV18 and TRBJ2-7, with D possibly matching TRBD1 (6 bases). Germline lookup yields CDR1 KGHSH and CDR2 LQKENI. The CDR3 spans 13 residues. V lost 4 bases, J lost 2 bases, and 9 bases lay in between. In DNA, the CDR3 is TGTGCCAGCTCACAGCGACAGGCCTACGAGCAGTACTTC. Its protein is CASSQRQAYEQYF.

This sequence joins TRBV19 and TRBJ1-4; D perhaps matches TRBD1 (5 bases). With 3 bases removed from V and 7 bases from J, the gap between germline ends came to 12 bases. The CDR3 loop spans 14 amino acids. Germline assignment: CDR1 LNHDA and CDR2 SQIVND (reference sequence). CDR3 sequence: CASSIFGASEKLFF. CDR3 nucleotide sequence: TGTGCCAGTAGTATCTTTGGGGCCAGTGAAAAACTGTTTTTT.